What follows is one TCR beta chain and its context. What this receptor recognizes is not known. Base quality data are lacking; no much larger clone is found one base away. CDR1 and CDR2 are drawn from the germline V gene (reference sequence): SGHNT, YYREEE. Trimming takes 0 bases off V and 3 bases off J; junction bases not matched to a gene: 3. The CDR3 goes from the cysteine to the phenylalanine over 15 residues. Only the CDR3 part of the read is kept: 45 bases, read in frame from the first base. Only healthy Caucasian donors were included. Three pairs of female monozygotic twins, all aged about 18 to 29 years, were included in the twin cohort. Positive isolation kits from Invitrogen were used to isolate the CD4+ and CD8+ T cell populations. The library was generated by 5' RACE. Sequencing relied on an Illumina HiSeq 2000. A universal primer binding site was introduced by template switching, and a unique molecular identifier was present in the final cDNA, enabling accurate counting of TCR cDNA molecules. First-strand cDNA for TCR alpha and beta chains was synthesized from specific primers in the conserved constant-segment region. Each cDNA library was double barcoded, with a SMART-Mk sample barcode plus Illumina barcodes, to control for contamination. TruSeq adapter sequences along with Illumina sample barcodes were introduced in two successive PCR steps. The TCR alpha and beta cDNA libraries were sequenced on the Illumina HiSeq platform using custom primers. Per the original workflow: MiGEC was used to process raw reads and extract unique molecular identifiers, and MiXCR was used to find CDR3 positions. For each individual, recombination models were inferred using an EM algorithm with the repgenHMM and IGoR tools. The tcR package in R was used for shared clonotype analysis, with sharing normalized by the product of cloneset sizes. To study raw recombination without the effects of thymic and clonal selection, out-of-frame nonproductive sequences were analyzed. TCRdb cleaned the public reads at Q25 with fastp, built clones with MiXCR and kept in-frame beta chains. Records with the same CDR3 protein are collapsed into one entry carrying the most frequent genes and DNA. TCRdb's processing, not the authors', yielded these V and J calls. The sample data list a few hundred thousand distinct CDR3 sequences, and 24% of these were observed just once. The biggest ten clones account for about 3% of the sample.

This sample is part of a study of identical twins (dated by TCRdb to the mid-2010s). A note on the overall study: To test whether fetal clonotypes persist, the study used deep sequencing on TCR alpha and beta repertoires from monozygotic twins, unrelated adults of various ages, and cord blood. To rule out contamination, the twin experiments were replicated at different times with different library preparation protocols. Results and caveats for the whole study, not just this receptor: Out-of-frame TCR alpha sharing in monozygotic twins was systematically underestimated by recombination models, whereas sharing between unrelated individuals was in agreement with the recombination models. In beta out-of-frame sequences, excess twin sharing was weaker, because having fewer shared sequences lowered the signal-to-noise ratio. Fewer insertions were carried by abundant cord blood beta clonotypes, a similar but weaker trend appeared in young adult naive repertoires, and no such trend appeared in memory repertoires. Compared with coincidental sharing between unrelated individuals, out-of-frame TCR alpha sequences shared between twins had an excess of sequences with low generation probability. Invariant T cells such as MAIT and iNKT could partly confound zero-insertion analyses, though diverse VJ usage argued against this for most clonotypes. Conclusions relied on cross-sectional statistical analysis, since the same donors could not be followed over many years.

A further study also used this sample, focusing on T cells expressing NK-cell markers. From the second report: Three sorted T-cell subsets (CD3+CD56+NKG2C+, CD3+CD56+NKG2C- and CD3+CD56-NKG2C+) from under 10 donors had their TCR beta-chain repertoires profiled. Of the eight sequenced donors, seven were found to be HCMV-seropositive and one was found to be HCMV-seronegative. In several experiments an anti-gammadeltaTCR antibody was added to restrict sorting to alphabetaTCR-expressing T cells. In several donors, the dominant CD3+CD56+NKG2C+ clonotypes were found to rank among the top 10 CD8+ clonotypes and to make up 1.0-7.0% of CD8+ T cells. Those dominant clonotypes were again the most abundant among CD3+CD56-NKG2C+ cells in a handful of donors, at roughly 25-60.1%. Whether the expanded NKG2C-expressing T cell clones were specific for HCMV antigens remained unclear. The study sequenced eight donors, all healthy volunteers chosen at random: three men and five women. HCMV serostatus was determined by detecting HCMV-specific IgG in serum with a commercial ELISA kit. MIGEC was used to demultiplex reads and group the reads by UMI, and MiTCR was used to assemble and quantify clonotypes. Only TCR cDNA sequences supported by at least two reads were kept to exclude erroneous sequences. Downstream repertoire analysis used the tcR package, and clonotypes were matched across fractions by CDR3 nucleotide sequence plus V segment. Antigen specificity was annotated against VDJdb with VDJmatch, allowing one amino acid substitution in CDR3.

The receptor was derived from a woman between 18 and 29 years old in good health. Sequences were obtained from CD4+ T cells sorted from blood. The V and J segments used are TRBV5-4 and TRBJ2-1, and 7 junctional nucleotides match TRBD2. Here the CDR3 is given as CASSLVSSGYNEQFF. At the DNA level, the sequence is TGTGCCAGCAGCTTGGTCTCTAGCGGCTACAATGAGCAGTTCTTC.